This TCR beta chain originates from a study of blood T cell repertoires in COVID-19. Turning to the study itself: Both acute and convalescent COVID-19 samples were obtained from the United States, Italy and Spain. T cells, B-cell-depleted T cells, or PBMCs provided the cDNA or gDNA that served as material.

In the original processing: Using reference gene primer amplification, nucleated cell counts were estimated. The data were produced by immunoSEQ multiplex PCR, yet TCRdb's version contains in-frame clones alone and is incomplete. V and J calls plus clone size are reproduced from that table; the DNA served to infer D and trimming. Of over 200,000 clones detected, roughly 76% appear once; the ten largest clones hold approximately 5.4%. The TCR sequence derives from a human donor in a cohort sampled during active COVID-19. Sequencing was done on a sample of peripheral blood.

CDR3 DNA sequence: TGTGCCTGGACGTGGGCAAACACCGGGGAGCTGTTTTTT. It encodes CAWTWANTGELFF. The V and J genes are TRBV30 and TRBJ2-2; unclear D gene. Trimming cost V 4 bases and J 2 bases, with 8 bases left between them. Germline CDR1 GTSNPN, CDR2 SVGIG (reference sequence). This CDR3 is built from 13 residues.